Each of the 13 T cell receptor beta chains below was sequenced from the same sample in a study of blood T cell repertoires in COVID-19 (TCRdb year 2020). Library generation was performed with the immunoSEQ multiplex PCR assay. As stored in TCRdb, this immuneACCESS dataset retains in-frame rearrangements with V and J assigned. A fraction of the clones does not appear; measured against another copy, unresolved V genes explain less than half of the discrepancy, and the remainder lacks a known reason. A total of about 280,000 clones appear in this sample, around 90% of them only once. The ten largest clones capture around 2% of the sample. Sequencing input: peripheral blood. All receptors derive from a man in his fifties or sixties with acute or convalescent COVID-19.

This clone was counted once. The rearrangement joins TRBV24-1 to TRBJ2-5; a weak D match, TRBD2 (5 bases). V gave up 4 bases and J gave up 2 bases, with 13 bases separating them. The CDR3 spans 15 residues. CDR1 is KGHDR, CDR2 SFDVKD, per germline. CDR3: CATSDSRTFQETQYF. In DNA, the CDR3 is TGTGCCACCAGTGACTCTCGGACTTTTCAAGAGACCCAGTACTTC.

In nucleotides, the CDR3 is TGTGCCAGCAGTTGGGTCAGGGCGTCTAATGAAAAACTGTTTTTT. Translation gives CASSWVRASNEKLFF. The chain couples TRBV6-6 to TRBJ1-4, with a possible D match to TRBD1 (5 bases). CDR1 is MNHNY, CDR2 SVGAGI, per germline (reference sequence). The CDR3 loop spans 15 amino acids. The V gene lost 4 bases and the J gene lost 3 bases, with 12 bases spanning the gap.

This rearrangement joins TRBV7-9 to TRBJ2-7; D perhaps matches TRBD2 (5 bases). The ends were cut back, 4 bases at V and 1 base at J, with 8 bases in the middle. From germline, CDR1 is SEHNR and CDR2 FQNEAQ (reference sequence). CDR3 length: 13 amino acids. CDR3 sequence reads: CASSSSGSYEQYF. The CDR3 DNA sequence: TGTGCCAGCAGCTCGTCGGGGTCCTACGAGCAGTACTTC. The whole variable domain, filled in from reference TRBV7-9 and TRBJ2-7, reads DTGVSQNPRHKITKRGQNVTFRCDPISEHNRLYWYRQTLGQGPEFLTYFQNEAQLEKSRLLSDRFSAERPKGSFSTLEIQRTEQGDSAMYLCASSSSGSYEQYFGPGTRLTVT.

This clone was counted only a few times. The chain is built from TRBV2 and TRBJ1-2; 9 positions agree with TRBD1. CDR1 and CDR2 from the germline V gene are SNHLY and FYNNEI. This CDR3 comprises 14 residues. The junction had 3 bases not matched to a gene; V was cut back by 1 base and J by 6 bases. The CDR3 sequence is CASSEGWDRDGYTF. The CDR3 DNA sequence: TGTGCCAGCAGTGAAGGGTGGGACAGGGATGGCTACACCTTC. Together with reference TRBV2 and TRBJ1-2, the CDR3 gives the full variable domain: EPEVTQTPSHQVTQMGQEVILRCVPISNHLYFYWYRQILGQKVEFLVSFYNNEISEKSEIFDDQFSVERPDGSNFTLKIRSTKLEDSAMYFCASSEGWDRDGYTFGSGTRLTVV.

The CDR3 spells CASSLAPGLNPYEQYF. The CDR3 DNA reads as TGTGCCAGCAGCTTAGCGCCGGGACTCAATCCCTACGAGCAGTACTTC. This chain joins TRBV7-2 and TRBJ2-7, with D tentatively TRBD2 (6 bases). CDR3 length equals 16 residues. Trimming left V 0 bases short and J 2 bases short, with 14 bases between. CDR1 SGHTA and CDR2 FQGNSA come from the germline V gene.

Only a few counts were recorded for this clone. The CDR3 loop reads CASSSRDILSYNEQFF. CDR3 in DNA: TGTGCCAGCAGCTCCCGGGACATCCTATCCTACAATGAGCAGTTCTTC. V gene TRBV13 combines with J gene TRBJ2-1; D might be TRBD1 (6 bases). The germline V gene has CDR1 PRHDT and CDR2 FYEKMQ (reference sequence). Trimming took 4 bases from V and 1 from J, leaving 14 bases between them. The CDR3 extends over 16 amino acids.

Worth noting for this clone: Other DNA sequences from this sample encode an identical CDR3 as well. The chain combines TRBV7-9 with TRBJ2-7, with TRBD2 matching over 8 bases. The V gene end was trimmed by 5 bases and the J gene end by 4 bases; junction bases not matched to a gene: 7. CDR1 is SEHNR and CDR2 is FQNEAQ in the germline V gene (reference sequence). The CDR3 extends over 14 amino acids. The CDR3 sequence is CASSLLAGTYEQYF. For the CDR3, the DNA is TGTGCCAGCAGCCTCTTAGCGGGGACATACGAGCAGTACTTC.

The DNA of the CDR3 is TGCAGCGTTAGGACAGGGGGTTACTATGGCTACACCTTC. Translating gives CSVRTGGYYGYTF. The chain couples TRBV29-1 to TRBJ1-2; the match to TRBD1 covers 10 bases. Per germline, CDR1 SQVTM and CDR2 ANQGSEA. CDR3 size: 13 residues. With V trimmed by 5 bases and J by 3 bases, 3 bases remained unmatched.

The gene calls are TRBV9 and TRBJ1-5, with D perhaps matching TRBD1 (6 bases). V was shortened by 0 bases and J by 7 bases, with 14 bases between the two germline ends. The CDR3 is 15 residues long. Germline CDR1 and CDR2: SGDLS and YYNGEE. The CDR3 DNA reads as TGTGCCAGCAGCGTAGGAGGACAGAAAGGGCAGCCCCAGCATTTT. Residues: CASSVGGQKGQPQHF.

CDR3 residues: CASSLTEDSFYGYTF. The CDR3 region has the DNA TGTGCCAGCAGCCTCACCGAGGACAGCTTCTATGGCTACACCTTC. The chain is built from TRBV7-3 and TRBJ1-2, with D perhaps matching TRBD1 (6 bases). The CDR3 spans 15 residues. The V end was cut by 5 bases, the J end by 4 bases, with 17 bases between. CDR1 SGHTA and CDR2 FQGTGA come from the germline V gene.

The chain employs TRBV7-8 and TRBJ1-4, with D uncertain. Deletions cut 3 bases from V and 4 bases from J, with 9 bases between. Germline V gene data show CDR1 as SGHVS and CDR2 as FQNEAQ. The CDR3 is made up of 14 amino acids. The CDR3 bases are TGTGCCAGCAGCTTGTCCGGGGTTAATGAAAAACTGTTTTTT. This sequence encodes CASSLSGVNEKLFF.

The rearrangement uses TRBV13 and TRBJ2-7; TRBD1 aligns across 9 bases. The CDR3 runs to 15 residues. The trim removed 4 bases at V and 2 bases at J, leaving 6 bases unmatched. The germline V gene has CDR1 PRHDT and CDR2 FYEKMQ (reference sequence). The CDR3 DNA is TGTGCCAGCAGCTCCCCGGGACAGGGTCCCTACGAGCAGTACTTC. Its translation is CASSSPGQGPYEQYF. Combining the CDR3 with reference TRBV13 and TRBJ2-7 gives the whole variable domain AAGVIQSPRHLIKEKRETATLKCYPIPRHDTVYWYQQGPGQDPQFLISFYEKMQSDKGSIPDRFSAQQFSDYHSELNMSSLELGDSALYFCASSSPGQGPYEQYFGPGTRLTVT.

This chain connects TRBV5-6 to TRBJ1-1; D perhaps matches TRBD1 (5 bases). Trimming left V 2 bases short and J 1 base short, with 9 bases between. The germline CDR1 and CDR2 sequences are SGHDT and YYEEEE. There are 14 residues in the CDR3. CDR3 nucleotide sequence: TGTGCCAGCAGCTTCGATACAGGGAACACTGAAGCTTTCTTT. Translated, it gives CASSFDTGNTEAFF.